This T cell receptor beta chain was sequenced in a study of shared clonotypes between healthy human individuals. Whole-study results and caveats: Researchers found naive subsets generally carried larger estimated richness than memory subsets. Naive CD4 clonotypes overlapped across a handful of donors at approximately 4.5%. Shared clonotypes across all four donors exceeded non-shared ones in generation probability.

Germline V gene lookup returns CDR1 SQVTM and CDR2 ANQGSEA. The CDR3 is made up of 11 amino acids. Trimming removed 6 bases at V and 4 bases at J, with 9 bases between. Clones were read by immunoSEQ multiplex PCR, and TCRdb kept only the in-frame ones, dropping some. The top ten hold roughly 1.9% of the sample, which has 740,000 or so clones, approximately 73% seen once. Notes on this clone: What it recognizes is unknown.

The study drew its donors from healthy HIV-negative adults without recent acute infections or vaccinations. The chain recombines TRBV29-1 with TRBJ1-2; no clear D. The sample consisted of memory CD4+ T cells sorted from blood. Subset defined: CD45RA-negative fraction. The origin of this receptor is a woman aged 30 to 39 in good health. This CDR3 reads CSVGSSYGYTF. DNA for the CDR3: TGCAGCGTGGGTTCTTCCTATGGCTACACCTTC.